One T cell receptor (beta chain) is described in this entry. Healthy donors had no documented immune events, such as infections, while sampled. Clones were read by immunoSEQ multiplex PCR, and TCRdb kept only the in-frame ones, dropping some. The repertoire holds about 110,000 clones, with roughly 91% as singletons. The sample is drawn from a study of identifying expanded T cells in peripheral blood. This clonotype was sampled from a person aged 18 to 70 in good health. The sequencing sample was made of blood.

CDR3 amino acids: CSVGAQETQYF. The CDR3 nucleotides are TGCAGTGTGGGGGCCCAAGAGACCCAGTACTTC. The J gene is TRBJ2-5, the V gene TRBV20-1; D perhaps matches TRBD1 (6 bases). V lost 7 bases, J lost 1 base, and 7 bases lay in between. The CDR3 contains 11 residues. CDR1 is DFQATT and CDR2 is SNEGSKA in the germline V gene (reference sequence).